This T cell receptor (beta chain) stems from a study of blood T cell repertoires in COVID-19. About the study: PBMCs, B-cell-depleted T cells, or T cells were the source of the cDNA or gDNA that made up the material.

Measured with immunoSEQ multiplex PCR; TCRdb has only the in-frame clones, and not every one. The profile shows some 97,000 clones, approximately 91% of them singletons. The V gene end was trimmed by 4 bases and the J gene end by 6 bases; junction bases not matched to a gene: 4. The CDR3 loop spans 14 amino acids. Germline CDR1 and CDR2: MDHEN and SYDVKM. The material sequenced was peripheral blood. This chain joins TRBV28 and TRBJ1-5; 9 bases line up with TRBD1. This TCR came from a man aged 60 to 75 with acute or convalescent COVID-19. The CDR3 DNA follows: TGTGCCAGCAGTTCTAGGACAGGGGTTCAGCCCCAGCATTTT. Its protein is CASSSRTGVQPQHF.